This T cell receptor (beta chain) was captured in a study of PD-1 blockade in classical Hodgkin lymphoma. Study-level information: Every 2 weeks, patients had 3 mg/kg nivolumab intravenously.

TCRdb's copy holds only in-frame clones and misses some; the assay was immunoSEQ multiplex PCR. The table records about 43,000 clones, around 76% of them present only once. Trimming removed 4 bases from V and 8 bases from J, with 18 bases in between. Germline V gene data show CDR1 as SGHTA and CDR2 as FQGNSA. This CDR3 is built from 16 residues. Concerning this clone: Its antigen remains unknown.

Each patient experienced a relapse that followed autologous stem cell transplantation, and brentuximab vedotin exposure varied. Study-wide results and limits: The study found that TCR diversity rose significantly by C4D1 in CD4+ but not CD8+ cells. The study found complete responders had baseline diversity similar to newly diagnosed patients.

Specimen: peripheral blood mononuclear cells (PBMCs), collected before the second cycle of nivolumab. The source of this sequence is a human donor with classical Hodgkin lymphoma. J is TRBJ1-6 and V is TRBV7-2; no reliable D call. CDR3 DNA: TGTGCCAGCAGCTGGATGGGCCTACCGTGGGATTCACCCCTCCACTTT. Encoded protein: CASSWMGLPWDSPLHF.